The T cell receptor beta chain under discussion was sequenced for a study of blood T cells in healthy people across ages. CDR3 length equals 14 residues. Germline V lookup: CDR1 SQVTM, CDR2 ANQGSEA. V lost 3 bases to trimming and J lost 3 bases, with 13 bases between them. This clonotype showed up just a few times. Primers used in a second PCR of roughly 7 to 12 cycles were a sample-barcoded 5' primer and a J-beta primer mix. Each cDNA molecule was tagged by a template-switch adaptor that had 12 random nucleotides. MiXCR, applied by TCRdb to the 5' RACE reads, yields one record per CDR3 protein. The sample holds approximately 780,000 distinct CDR3 sequences; about 26% are singletons and the top ten take roughly 3.1%. Researchers report isolating at least 6 million PBMCs per sample. These data are also associated with another study on T cells of mothers and their children.

Sequenced sample: blood. The V and J genes are TRBV29-1 and TRBJ2-3, with TRBD2 as a possible D gene (5 bases). The sequence was collected from a boy between 10 and 17 years old in good health. The CDR3 sequence: CSVDRGPGTDTQYF. The CDR3 region has the DNA TGCAGCGTTGATCGAGGGCCTGGGACAGATACGCAGTATTTT.